Listed below are T cell receptor beta chains from one sample, sequenced in a study of cytomegalovirus exposure and HLA in healthy donors. Some clones are missing from TCRdb's copy, which holds only in-frame ones; the method was immunoSEQ multiplex PCR. The sample lists about 200,000 clones, 70% to 85% occurring once. The specimen sequenced was PBMCs. These receptors were obtained from a man between 45 and 60 years old in good health and CMV-seronegative. CDR3s include the opening cysteine and the closing phenylalanine or tryptophan. D genes are given only for firm matches. The listing skips clone size in some rows; elsewhere it reads once, few, many or a size class.

size: NA; V: TRBV5-1; J: TRBJ2-1; length: 16; D: NA; DNA: TGCGCCAGCCGGGGTATAACGGGGTTCCCTTACAATGAGCAGTTCTTC; CDR3: CASRGITGFPYNEQFF
size: once; V: TRBV28; J: TRBJ2-7; length: 15; D: NA; DNA: TGTGCCAGCAGCCGACCGACTACGAGAGACGGCGAGCAGTACTTC; CDR3: CASSRPTTRDGEQYF
size: few; V: TRBV30; J: TRBJ2-5; length: 14; D: TRBD2; DNA: TGTGCCTGGAGTGTGCCTAGCGGTCAAGAGACCCAGTACTTC; CDR3: CAWSVPSGQETQYF
size: NA; V: TRBV27; J: TRBJ2-2; length: 16; D: NA; DNA: TGTGCCAGCAGTTCGACTAAGCCAACGAACACCGGGGAGCTGTTTTTT; CDR3: CASSSTKPTNTGELFF
size: NA; V: TRBV7-3; J: TRBJ2-1; length: 16; D: NA; DNA: TGTGCCAGCAGCCTTTCAGGCCCCCTAAGTCCCAATGAGCAGTTCTTC; CDR3: CASSLSGPLSPNEQFF
size: NA; V: TRBV14; J: TRBJ2-3; length: 18; D: TRBD2; DNA: TGTGCCAGCAGCCAAGATGTGGGACTAGCGGGAGGGCCAAATACGCAGTATTTT; CDR3: CASSQDVGLAGGPNTQYF
size: once; V: TRBV18; J: TRBJ1-3; length: 19; D: NA; DNA: TGTGCCAGCTCACTACTGACTATGGACAGCCTGCTCTCTGGAAACACCATATATTTT; CDR3: CASSLLTMDSLLSGNTIYF
size: NA; V: TRBV30; J: TRBJ1-5; length: 13; D: NA; DNA: TGTGCCTGGAGTGTCGCCGGGAATCAGCCCCAGCATTTT; CDR3: CAWSVAGNQPQHF
size: once; V: TRBV5-1; J: TRBJ2-1; length: 16; D: NA; DNA: TGCGCCAGCAGCTTGGGAGGTTTTAGCTCCTACAATGAGCAGTTCTTC; CDR3: CASSLGGFSSYNEQFF
size: NA; V: TRBV21-1; J: TRBJ2-3; length: 13; D: NA; DNA: TGTGCCAGCAGCGATACAGGGGCAGATACGCAGTATTTT; CDR3: CASSDTGADTQYF
size: NA; V: TRBV28; J: TRBJ1-4; length: 18; D: TRBD1; DNA: TGTGCCAGCAGTTCCCGGGACAGGGGCCCAGCGGCTAATGAAAAACTGTTTTTT; CDR3: CASSSRDRGPAANEKLFF
size: NA; V: TRBV28; J: TRBJ2-7; length: 15; D: NA; DNA: TGTGCCAGCAGTACTCCCGCTGAGGGTCACTACGAGCAGTACTTC; CDR3: CASSTPAEGHYEQYF
size: NA; V: TRBV21-1; J: TRBJ2-7; length: 12; D: NA; DNA: TGTGCCAACGACAGGGGTGACTACGAGCAGTACTTC; CDR3: CANDRGDYEQYF
size: few; V: TRBV5-1; J: TRBJ2-7; length: 16; D: TRBD1; DNA: TGCGCCAGCAGCGGACCGACAGGGGGCACGTCCTACGAGCAGTACTTC; CDR3: CASSGPTGGTSYEQYF
size: few; V: TRBV28; J: TRBJ1-1; length: 14; D: TRBD1; DNA: TGTGCCAGCAGTTTAGGGACAGCTAACACTGAAGCTTTCTTT; CDR3: CASSLGTANTEAFF
size: NA; V: TRBV30; J: TRBJ2-1; length: 16; D: TRBD2; DNA: TGTGCCTGGAGTCCCTCCTCTAGCGGGAGTTTTGATGAGCAGTTCTTC; CDR3: CAWSPSSSGSFDEQFF
size: NA; V: TRBV7-9; J: TRBJ2-2; length: 12; D: NA; DNA: TGTGCCAGCAGCTCCGAGACCGGGGAGCTGTTTTTT; CDR3: CASSSETGELFF
size: few; V: TRBV6-5; J: TRBJ2-7; length: 13; D: TRBD2; DNA: TGTGCCAGCTGCCTAGCGGGGGGCAATGAGCAGTACTTC; CDR3: CASCLAGGNEQYF
size: NA; V: TRBV6-5; J: TRBJ1-2; length: 15; D: TRBD1; DNA: TGTGCCAGCAGTTACCTCGGGACAGACACCGGCGGCTACACCTTC; CDR3: CASSYLGTDTGGYTF
size: NA; V: TRBV6-5; J: TRBJ1-5; length: 14; D: TRBD1; DNA: TGTGCCAGCAGACCTAACAGGGGGCTGGAGCCCCAGCATTTT; CDR3: CASRPNRGLEPQHF
size: NA; V: TRBV18; J: TRBJ1-6; length: 14; D: TRBD1; DNA: TGTGCCAGCTCACGGGACAGGGAAAATTCACCCCTCCACTTT; CDR3: CASSRDRENSPLHF
size: NA; V: TRBV11-2; J: TRBJ2-1; length: 19; D: TRBD2; DNA: TGTGCCAGCAGCTTACGACCCCCGACTAGCGGGAGGGGTAACAATGAGCAGTTCTTC; CDR3: CASSLRPPTSGRGNNEQFF
size: NA; V: TRBV5-1; J: TRBJ2-2; length: 14; D: NA; DNA: TGCGCCAGCAGCGGACTACGGGACACCGGGGAGCTGTTTTTT; CDR3: CASSGLRDTGELFF
size: NA; V: TRBV6-5; J: TRBJ1-1; length: 12; D: NA; DNA: TGTGCCAGCGGACGGCTGGGGGGTGAAGCTTTCTTT; CDR3: CASGRLGGEAFF
size: NA; V: TRBV2; J: TRBJ2-7; length: 14; D: NA; DNA: TGTGCCAGCATCCAAGACCGGAGCTCCTACGAGCAGTACTTC; CDR3: CASIQDRSSYEQYF
size: NA; V: TRBV5-5; J: TRBJ2-5; length: 13; D: NA; DNA: TGTGCCAGCAGCGTTGACAGAGTAGAGACCCAGTACTTC; CDR3: CASSVDRVETQYF
size: NA; V: TRBV4-2; J: TRBJ1-1; length: 13; D: TRBD1; DNA: TGTGCCAGCAGCCGGACAGGGACCACTGAAGCTTTCTTT; CDR3: CASSRTGTTEAFF
size: once; V: TRBV7-9; J: TRBJ2-3; length: 16; D: TRBD2; DNA: TGTGCCAGCAGCAAGCAACTAGCGTCAGGGACAGATACGCAGTATTTT; CDR3: CASSKQLASGTDTQYF
size: NA; V: TRBV11-2; J: TRBJ2-7; length: 13; D: TRBD2; DNA: TGTGCCAGCAGCCCGGGGGGTCTAAACGAGCAGTACTTC; CDR3: CASSPGGLNEQYF
size: NA; V: TRBV28; J: TRBJ1-2; length: 14; D: TRBD1; DNA: TGTGCCAGCAGTTTAGAGGGGGCGCGTCCGGGCTACACCTTC; CDR3: CASSLEGARPGYTF
size: NA; V: TRBV30; J: TRBJ2-5; length: 14; D: NA; DNA: TGTGCCTGGAGCCACAGGATCCCCCAAGAGACCCAGTACTTC; CDR3: CAWSHRIPQETQYF
size: NA; V: TRBV28; J: TRBJ2-5; length: 15; D: NA; DNA: TGTGCCAGCAGTACCCGGGTCAGCCACCAAGAGACCCAGTACTTC; CDR3: CASSTRVSHQETQYF
size: NA; V: TRBV6-6; J: TRBJ2-1; length: 16; D: NA; DNA: TGTGCCAGCAGTCACCTGTCGGCTAGCGCCCACAATGAGCAGTTCTTC; CDR3: CASSHLSASAHNEQFF
size: NA; V: TRBV15; J: TRBJ2-2; length: 14; D: NA; DNA: TGTGCCACCAGCAGAGATGAGGGCACCGGGGAGCTGTTTTTT; CDR3: CATSRDEGTGELFF
size: NA; V: TRBV6-6; J: TRBJ1-5; length: 15; D: TRBD1; DNA: TGTGCCAGCAGTTACTCGCGACAGGGCCATCAGCCCCAGCATTTT; CDR3: CASSYSRQGHQPQHF
size: NA; V: TRBV5-1; J: TRBJ2-5; length: 15; D: TRBD2; DNA: TGCGCCAGCAGCTTATCGGGGGGTGACGGGGAGACCCAGTACTTC; CDR3: CASSLSGGDGETQYF